The 11 T cell receptor beta chains reported below all come from one sample, sequenced in a study of T-cell reconstitution after alpha-beta-depleted transplantation in children. The library targeted TCRbeta and was prepared with unique molecular identifiers. TCRdb passed the PCR reads through MiXCR, listing each CDR3 protein once. The table lists 350,000 to 450,000 distinct CDR3 sequences, roughly 20% of them singletons, with 3.8% in the top ten. Here the sequenced sample was PBMCs from the stem cell graft donor, taken from the stem cell graft. Receptors were obtained from a human donor who donated a stem cell graft to a child with acute myeloid leukemia.

This clonotype was seen more than once but under ten times. This chain uses TRBV3-1 with TRBJ1-2, with D perhaps matching TRBD1 (6 bases). The V and J ends lost 8 bases and 3 bases respectively, with 13 bases between them. Looked up from germline, CDR1 is LGHDT and CDR2 is YNNKEL (reference sequence). This CDR3 has 13 amino acids. CDR3 DNA sequence: TGTGCCAGCGGCTCACAGGGCGACTATGGCTACACCTTC. It yields the protein CASGSQGDYGYTF.

This clonotype was counted only a few times. The rearrangement links TRBV12-3 or TRBV12-4 to TRBJ2-1; unclear D gene. Trimming pared 5 bases from V and 2 bases from J, leaving 10 bases between. This CDR3 contains 14 residues. Written as DNA, the CDR3 is TGTGCCAGCAGTATAGGGTACACCTACAATGAGCAGTTCTTC. Amino acid sequence: CASSIGYTYNEQFF.

This clonotype was detected ten times or more. The rearrangement links TRBV4-3 to TRBJ2-1; D uncertain. CDR3 size: 15 residues. Germline CDR1 is LGHNA and CDR2 is YSLEER. V was cut by 0 bases and J by 0 bases, with 6 bases left in between. The CDR3, as DNA: TGCGCCAGCAGCCAAGATGTCTCCTCCTACAATGAGCAGTTCTTC. It yields the protein CASSQDVSSYNEQFF.

Only a few counts were recorded for this clonotype. The CDR3 loop is CASSLVPEVEQFF. The CDR3 nucleotides are TGTGCCAGCAGCTTAGTCCCAGAGGTAGAGCAGTTCTTC. This sequence joins TRBV7-9 and TRBJ2-1, with D uncertain. Germline lookup yields CDR1 SEHNR and CDR2 FQNEAQ (reference sequence). The V and J ends lost 1 base and 10 bases respectively, with 11 bases between them. The CDR3 runs 13 residues.

This clonotype has more than one count but fewer than ten. This rearrangement joins TRBV6-2 or TRBV6-3 to TRBJ2-3; 14 nucleotides agree with TRBD2. The J segment lost 6 bases and the V segment lost 7 bases, leaving 6 bases of the junction unmatched. The CDR3 sequence is 15 residues long. CDR1 is MNHEY, CDR2 SVGEGT, per germline. CDR3 sequence (DNA): TGTGCCAGCAACAGACTAGCGGGAGGGACGGATACGCAGTATTTT. It codes for CASNRLAGGTDTQYF.

This clonotype was found a few times. CDR3 protein: CASSQPRTGLYEQYF. In DNA form, the CDR3 reads TGCGCCAGCAGCCAACCAAGGACAGGGCTCTACGAGCAGTACTTC. The chain links TRBV4-1 to TRBJ2-7; 8 bases fit TRBD1. V trimming: 2 bases; J trimming: 3 bases; junction bases outside the gene matches: 6. The germline gives CDR1 MGHRA, CDR2 YSYEKL. The CDR3 covers 15 residues.

This clonotype was seen only a few times. Its ends do not fully match the called genes, so a read error is possible. The genes are TRBV7-9 and TRBJ2-4; no clear D. CDR1 and CDR2 (germline): SEHNR, FQNEAQ (reference sequence). This CDR3 spans 13 amino acids. The CDR3 is CASSLSAENIQYF. The CDR3 DNA is TGTGCCAGCAGCTTATCAGCCGAAAACATTCAGTACTTC.

This clonotype was recorded at least ten times. The J gene is TRBJ2-5, the V gene TRBV20-1, with 8 positions matching TRBD2. The CDR3 is 15 amino acids. Germline V CDR1 and CDR2: DFQATT, SNEGSKA (reference sequence). V shed 2 bases, J shed 2 bases, and the junction held 7 bases outside the gene matches. Written as DNA, the CDR3 is TGCAGTGCTAGAACGGGAGGGTTGGAGCAAGAGACCCAGTACTTC. This encodes CSARTGGLEQETQYF.

This clonotype was recorded at least ten times. The V and J genes are TRBV6-5 and TRBJ2-7; 11 bases match TRBD1. Germline V gene data show CDR1 as MNHEY and CDR2 as SVGAGI. There are 15 residues in the CDR3. Losses at the gene ends were 3 bases for V and 4 bases for J; bases not matched to a gene: 5. The CDR3 loop reads CASSYYGQGAYEQYF. CDR3 bases: TGTGCCAGCAGTTATTACGGACAGGGGGCTTACGAGCAGTACTTC.

This clonotype appeared many times. The chain employs TRBV20-1 and TRBJ1-4; 9 nucleotides agree with TRBD1. This CDR3 has 14 amino acids. Trimming cost V 3 bases and J 8 bases; bases outside gene matches: 7. The germline V gene has CDR1 DFQATT and CDR2 SNEGSKA (reference sequence). CDR3 amino acids: CSASVTGTGEKLFF. In nucleotides, the CDR3 is TGCAGTGCTAGCGTGACCGGGACAGGGGAAAAACTGTTTTTT.

The chain uses TRBV12-3 or TRBV12-4 and TRBJ2-1; 7 nucleotides align to TRBD2. The length of the CDR3 is 13 residues. V lost 11 bases to trimming and J lost 0 bases; unmatched junction nucleotides: 4. The CDR3, as DNA: TGTGCCCGCCGCGGGAGCTCCTACAATGAGCAGTTCTTC. This sequence encodes CARRGSSYNEQFF.